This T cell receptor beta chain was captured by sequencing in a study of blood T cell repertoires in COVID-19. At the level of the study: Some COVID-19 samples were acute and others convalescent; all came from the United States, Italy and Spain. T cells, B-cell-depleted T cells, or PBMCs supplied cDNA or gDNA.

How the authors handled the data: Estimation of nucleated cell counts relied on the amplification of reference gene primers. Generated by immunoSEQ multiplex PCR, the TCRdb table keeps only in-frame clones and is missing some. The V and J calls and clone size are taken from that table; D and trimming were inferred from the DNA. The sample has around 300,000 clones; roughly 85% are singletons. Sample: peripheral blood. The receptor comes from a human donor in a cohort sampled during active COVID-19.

CDR3 coding DNA: TGTGCCAGCAGCCAAGATCAACTAGCGGGTAATGAGCAGTTCTTC. Its translation is CASSQDQLAGNEQFF. This chain connects TRBV4-2 to TRBJ2-1; 9 bases agree with TRBD2. CDR3 length equals 15 residues. The germline V gene has CDR1 LGHNA and CDR2 YNFKEQ. Trimming cost V 0 bases and J 7 bases; bases outside gene matches: 4.